This TCR beta chain comes out of a study of blood T cell repertoires in COVID-19. Study-wide context: The cDNA or gDNA used as material had been derived from T cells, B-cell-depleted T cells, or PBMCs.

Per the germline V gene, CDR1 is SGHTA and CDR2 is FQGNSA. V was cut by 5 bases and J by 5 bases, with 28 bases left in between. The CDR3 is made up of 18 amino acids. Original handling: Amplification of reference gene primers provided the estimated nucleated cell counts. Assay used: immunoSEQ multiplex PCR; TCRdb lists only in-frame clones, some missing. V and J calls and clone size are copied from that table; D and trimming were computed from the DNA. This table has over 200,000 clones, about 88% appearing once. Sequenced sample: peripheral blood. The sequence was obtained from a man between 40 and 49 years old with active or convalescent COVID-19. This sequence joins TRBV7-2 and TRBJ2-7; a weak D match, TRBD1 (6 bases). The CDR3 loop reads CASSPGTLTGRYRNEQYF. CDR3 DNA: TGTGCCAGCAGCCCGGGGACCTTGACAGGACGTTACAGGAACGAGCAGTACTTC.